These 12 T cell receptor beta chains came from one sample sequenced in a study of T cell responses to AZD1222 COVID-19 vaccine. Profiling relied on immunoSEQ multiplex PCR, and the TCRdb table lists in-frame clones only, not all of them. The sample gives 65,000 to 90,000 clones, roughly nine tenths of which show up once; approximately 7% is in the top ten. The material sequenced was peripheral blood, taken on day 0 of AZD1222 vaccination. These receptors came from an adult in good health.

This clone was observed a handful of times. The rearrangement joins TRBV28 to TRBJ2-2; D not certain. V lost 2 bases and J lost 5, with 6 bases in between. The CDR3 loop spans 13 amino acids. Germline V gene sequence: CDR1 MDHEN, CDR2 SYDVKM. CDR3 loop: CASSLLATGELFF. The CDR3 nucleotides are TGTGCCAGCAGTTTACTGGCAACCGGGGAGCTGTTTTTT.

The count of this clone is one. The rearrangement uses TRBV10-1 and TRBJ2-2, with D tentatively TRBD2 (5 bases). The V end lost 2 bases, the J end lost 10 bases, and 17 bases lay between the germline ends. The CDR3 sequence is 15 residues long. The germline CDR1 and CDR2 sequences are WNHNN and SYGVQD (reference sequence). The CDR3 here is CASSEAGQTKQELFF. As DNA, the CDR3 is TGCGCCAGCAGTGAGGCGGGTCAGACGAAGCAGGAGCTGTTTTTT.

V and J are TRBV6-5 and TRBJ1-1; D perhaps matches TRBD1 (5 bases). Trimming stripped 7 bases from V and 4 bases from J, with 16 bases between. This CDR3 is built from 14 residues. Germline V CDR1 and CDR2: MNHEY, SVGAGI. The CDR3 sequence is CASTREGRSTEAFF. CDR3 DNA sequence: TGTGCCAGCACGAGGGAGGGGAGGTCCACTGAAGCTTTCTTT.

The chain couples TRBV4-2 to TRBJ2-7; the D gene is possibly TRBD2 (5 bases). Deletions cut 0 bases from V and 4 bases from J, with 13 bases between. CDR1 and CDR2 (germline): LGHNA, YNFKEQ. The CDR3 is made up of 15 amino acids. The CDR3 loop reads CASSQDLESGYEQYF. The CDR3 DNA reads TGTGCCAGCAGCCAAGATCTGGAGTCGGGGTACGAGCAGTACTTC.

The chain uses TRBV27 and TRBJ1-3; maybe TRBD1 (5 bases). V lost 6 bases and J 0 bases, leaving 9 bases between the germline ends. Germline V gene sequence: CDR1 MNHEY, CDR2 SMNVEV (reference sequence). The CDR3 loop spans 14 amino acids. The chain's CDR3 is CASRAQGSGNTIYF. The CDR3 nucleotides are TGTGCCAGCAGGGCGCAGGGCTCTGGAAACACCATATATTTT.

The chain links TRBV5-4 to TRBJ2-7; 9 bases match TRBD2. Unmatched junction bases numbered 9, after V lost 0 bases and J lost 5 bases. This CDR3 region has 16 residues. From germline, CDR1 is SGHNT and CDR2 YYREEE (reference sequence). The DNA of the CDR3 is TGTGCCAGCAGCTTGGGCCTGGGCGGGAGGGTCAACGAGCAGTACTTC. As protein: CASSLGLGGRVNEQYF.

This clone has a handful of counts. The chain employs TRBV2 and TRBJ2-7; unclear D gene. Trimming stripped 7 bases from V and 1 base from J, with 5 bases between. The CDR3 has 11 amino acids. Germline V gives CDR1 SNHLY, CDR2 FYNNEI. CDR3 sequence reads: CASKSSYEQYF. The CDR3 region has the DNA TGTGCCAGCAAGTCATCCTACGAGCAGTACTTC.

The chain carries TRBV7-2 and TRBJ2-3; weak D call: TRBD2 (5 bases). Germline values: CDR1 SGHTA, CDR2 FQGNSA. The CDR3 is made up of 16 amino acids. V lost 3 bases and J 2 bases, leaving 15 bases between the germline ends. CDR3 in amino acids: CASSFRDGRTTDTQYF. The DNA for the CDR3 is TGTGCCAGCAGCTTTCGGGATGGCAGAACCACAGATACGCAGTATTTT. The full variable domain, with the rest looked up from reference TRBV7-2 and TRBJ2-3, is GAGVSQSPSNKVTEKGKDVELRCDPISGHTALYWYRQSLGQGLEFLIYFQGNSAPDKSGLPSDRFSAERTGGSVSTLTIQRTQQEDSAVYLCASSFRDGRTTDTQYFGPGTRLTVL.

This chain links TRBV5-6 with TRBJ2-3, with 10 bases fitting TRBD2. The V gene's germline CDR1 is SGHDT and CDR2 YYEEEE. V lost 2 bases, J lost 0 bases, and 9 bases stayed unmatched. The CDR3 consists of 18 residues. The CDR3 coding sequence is TGTGCCAGCAGCTTTCTAGCGGGGGTGGGCTCTAGCACAGATACGCAGTATTTT. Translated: CASSFLAGVGSSTDTQYF.

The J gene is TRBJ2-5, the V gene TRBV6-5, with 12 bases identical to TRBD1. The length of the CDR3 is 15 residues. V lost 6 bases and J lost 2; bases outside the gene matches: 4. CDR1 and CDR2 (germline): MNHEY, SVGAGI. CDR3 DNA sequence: TGTGCCAGCAGGCGGGACAGGGGGCGGCAAGAGACCCAGTACTTC. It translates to CASRRDRGRQETQYF.

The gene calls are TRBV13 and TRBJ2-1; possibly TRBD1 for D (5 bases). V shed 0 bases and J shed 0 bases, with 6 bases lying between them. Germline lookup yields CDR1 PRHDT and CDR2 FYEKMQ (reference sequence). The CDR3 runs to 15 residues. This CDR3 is CASSLGRGSYNEQFF. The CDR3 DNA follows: TGTGCCAGCAGCTTAGGAAGGGGCTCCTACAATGAGCAGTTCTTC.

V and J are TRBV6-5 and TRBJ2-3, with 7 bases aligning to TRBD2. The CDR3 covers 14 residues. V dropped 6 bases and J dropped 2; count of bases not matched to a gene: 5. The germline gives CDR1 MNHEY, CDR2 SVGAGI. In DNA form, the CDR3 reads TGTGCCAGCAGCCCCTGGGACTACACAGATACGCAGTATTTT. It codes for CASSPWDYTDTQYF.